The sequence of this TCR beta chain was determined in a study of CD8 T cells in Susac syndrome. With random hexamers, reverse transcription was performed on about 0.5 to 1 ug of RNA. The immunoSEQ assay covered 54 Vbeta and 13 Jbeta segments for CDR3. TCRdb independently ran MiXCR on the immunoSEQ multiplex PCR reads; one entry per CDR3 protein. The sample holds approximately 150,000 distinct CDR3 sequences; just over 90% are singletons and the top ten take 0.13%. Controls matched for sex and age were healthy donors. FACS was used to enrich TEMRA cells, whereas the CD8+ and CD4+ T cells were obtained by negative isolation. The TCR was taken from a human donor in good health. Specimen: CD4+ T cells from PBMCs.

CDR3 coding DNA: TGTGCCAGCAGTTTATCACTGGGACAGCTGAACACTGAAGCTTTCTTT. Amino acids: CASSLSLGQLNTEAFF. The chain has TRBV27 and TRBJ1-1, with TRBD1 identical over 7 bases. The CDR3 extends over 16 amino acids. Losses at the gene ends were 0 bases for V and 0 bases for J; bases not matched to a gene: 4. The germline V gene has CDR1 MNHEY and CDR2 SMNVEV (reference sequence).